This TCR beta chain comes out of a study of cytomegalovirus exposure and HLA in healthy donors. On the study more broadly: A subsequent analysis reported that the 95 to 150 validation repertoires were produced on the same platform that had also been used for the 550 to 750 first-cohort repertoires.

TCRdb's table, derived via immunoSEQ multiplex PCR, lists solely in-frame clones and lacks some. Of 250,000 to 300,000 clones listed, around 91% are singletons. The donors belonged to the roughly 110-subject validation cohort, separate from the approximately 700-subject first cohort. Findings of the study overall: Reports credit the classifier with highly specific, highly sensitive diagnosis of cytomegalovirus status. Associated with cytomegalovirus, according to the listing, were approximately 160 TCR beta chains.

This clone has just one count. The antigen is not known. CDR3 length: 13 amino acids. Germline V gives CDR1 GTSNPN, CDR2 SVGIG (reference sequence). V shed 6 bases and J shed 3 bases, with 14 bases lying between them. This chain uses TRBV30 with TRBJ1-1, with D possibly TRBD1 on 5 matching bases. This TCR derives from a woman younger than 35 in good health and CMV-seronegative. The specimen was PBMCs. In nucleotides, the CDR3 is TGTGCCTGCCCCCGGGGGGAGGACACTGAAGCTTTCTTT. It encodes CACPRGEDTEAFF.